Shown below are 18 T cell receptor beta chains from a single sample sequenced in a study of blood T cells in healthy people across ages. A J-beta primer mix and a sample-barcoded 5' primer were used in a second PCR of roughly 6 to 11 cycles. TCRdb reanalysed the 5' RACE reads using MiXCR and keeps one entry per CDR3 protein. This table has about 800,000 distinct CDR3 sequences, 25% appearing once. These data were likewise used in another study, on T cells of mothers and their children.

Sequenced material: blood. The receptors derive from a boy aged 5-17 years in good health.

In this sample, this clonotype turned up a few times. This chain joins TRBV20-1 and TRBJ2-5; D not certain. Looked up from germline, CDR1 is DFQATT and CDR2 is SNEGSKA (reference sequence). This CDR3 has 10 amino acids. With 2 bases removed from V and 5 bases from J, the gap between germline ends came to 3 bases. As DNA, the CDR3 is TGCAGTGCTAGAAGTGAGACCCAGTACTTC. It specifies CSARSETQYF.

The V call is TRBV7-8, the J call TRBJ2-1; either TRBD1 or TRBD2 may fit D (5 bases each). V gave up 1 base and J gave up 15 bases, with 13 bases separating them. Per germline, CDR1 SGHVS and CDR2 FQNEAQ. The CDR3 consists of 12 residues. DNA of the CDR3: TGTGCCAGCAGCTTAGGGGTGAGGGGCAGGTTCTTC. Amino acid sequence: CASSLGVRGRFF.

This clonotype turned up a few times. The J gene is TRBJ1-4, the V gene TRBV4-1; the match to TRBD1 covers 10 bases. The CDR3 is 14 amino acids. Germline assignment: CDR1 MGHRA and CDR2 YSYEKL. Unmatched junction bases numbered 8, after V lost 0 bases and J lost 16 bases. CDR3 coding DNA: TGCGCCAGCAGCCAAGATGGGGGGGGACAGGGGAAGTTTTTT. Encoded protein: CASSQDGGGQGKFF.

This clonotype was seen more than once but under ten times. The chain joins TRBV7-9 to TRBJ2-5; 11 bases are a match to TRBD2. The CDR3 has 15 amino acids. The germline V gene has CDR1 SEHNR and CDR2 FQNEAQ (reference sequence). Unmatched junction bases numbered 5, after V lost 4 bases and J lost 4 bases. The DNA for the CDR3 is TGTGCCAGCAGCTCTGGGACTAGCGGAGGAGAGACCCAGTACTTC. Encoded protein: CASSSGTSGGETQYF.

The table lists this clonotype with a few counts. V and J are TRBV9 and TRBJ2-5; 8 bases agree with TRBD2. The J call may be in error: the DNA end matches TRBJ2-1 better. Per germline, CDR1 SGDLS and CDR2 YYNGEE. The CDR3 loop spans 18 amino acids. The CDR3 nucleotides read TGTGCCAGCAGCGTGACGATGGCCGGGGGGGCTTTCCACAATGAGCAGTTCTTC. It encodes CASSVTMAGGAFHNEQFF.

The rearrangement links TRBV4-2 to TRBJ2-3; either TRBD1 or TRBD2 may supply D (5 bases each). Germline-derived CDR1 and CDR2 are LGHNA and YNFKEQ. This CDR3 region has 17 residues. V lost 0 bases to trimming and J lost 3 bases, with 16 bases between them. CDR3 in DNA: TGTGCCAGCAGCCAAGAATCCGGGGCCTTTGGTACAGATACGCAGTATTTT. Encoded protein: CASSQESGAFGTDTQYF.

With regard to this clonotype: The CDR3 does not close with the conserved phenylalanine or tryptophan, likely indicating a read error. This chain links TRBV28 with TRBJ2-5; 7 bases match TRBD1. Germline-derived CDR1 and CDR2 are MDHEN and SYDVKM. The ends lost 4 bases at V and 5 bases at J; junction bases unmatched: 10. This CDR3 is built from 15 residues. Here the CDR3 DNA reads TGTGCCAGCAGTTCATACGACAGGGTACGGGAGACCCAGTACTGC. It codes for CASSSYDRVRETQYC.

The chain joins TRBV5-1 to TRBJ1-2; possible D gene TRBD1, 5 bases. The CDR3 contains 13 residues. V was clipped by 6 bases and J by 6 bases, with 15 bases between them. The V gene's germline CDR1 is SGHRS and CDR2 YFSETQ. The CDR3 is CASTLMGTDGYTF. Here the CDR3 DNA reads TGCGCCAGCACCCTGATGGGGACGGATGGCTACACCTTC.

This clonotype has a handful of counts. The J gene is TRBJ1-4, the V gene TRBV25-1; D gene ambiguous. Germline assignment: CDR1 MGHDK and CDR2 SYGVNS. V was clipped by 2 bases and J by 2 bases, with 3 bases between them. The CDR3 is 13 amino acids. The CDR3: CASSEQTNEKLFF. Written as DNA, the CDR3 is TGTGCCAGCAGTGAACAGACTAATGAAAAACTGTTTTTT.

The rearrangement joins TRBV6-2 or TRBV6-3 to TRBJ2-3; 8 positions agree with TRBD1. The junction had 6 bases not matched to a gene; V was cut back by 3 bases and J by 1 base. The CDR3 is 16 residues long. Per germline, CDR1 MNHEY and CDR2 SVGEGT. CDR3 DNA: TGTGCCAGCAGTTATACGACAGGGGCAGGCACAGATACGCAGTATTTT. It codes for CASSYTTGAGTDTQYF.

This sequence joins TRBV7-9 and TRBJ2-1; TRBD2 aligns across 8 bases. The germline V gene encodes CDR1 SEHNR and CDR2 FQNEAQ (reference sequence). The CDR3 is made up of 15 amino acids. V shed 3 bases and J 6 bases; nucleotides not matched to a gene: 7. The DNA for the CDR3 is TGTGCCAGCAGCTTTTACGGGGGGGGCCTCAATGAGCAGTTCTTC. The encoded protein is CASSFYGGGLNEQFF.

The chain couples TRBV29-1 to TRBJ2-3; D not certain. The V end lost 3 bases, the J end lost 5 bases, and 12 bases lay between the germline ends. This CDR3 comprises 13 residues. Germline V gene sequence: CDR1 SQVTM, CDR2 ANQGSEA. DNA for the CDR3: TGCAGCGTTGAGCCTCAGGATGGAGATACGCAGTATTTT. It encodes CSVEPQDGDTQYF.

This clonotype was detected only a few times. The chain couples TRBV20-1 to TRBJ1-1; D might be TRBD1 (5 bases). CDR3 length equals 15 residues. Germline V gene lookup returns CDR1 DFQATT and CDR2 SNEGSKA (reference sequence). Trimming left V 5 bases short and J 5 bases short, with 21 bases between. CDR3 sequence: CSAYTDGSWGTEAFF. DNA for the CDR3: TGCAGTGCTTACACCGACGGGTCCTGGGGGACTGAAGCTTTCTTT.

This chain links TRBV5-1 with TRBJ2-1; TRBD2 matches 10 bases. From germline, CDR1 is SGHRS and CDR2 YFSETQ. The ends lost 4 bases at V and 1 base at J; junction bases unmatched: 5. This CDR3 comprises 16 residues. CDR3 DNA: TGCGCCAGCAGCGCAAGTAGCGGGGGGTCCTACAATGAGCAGTTCTTC. It specifies CASSASSGGSYNEQFF.

The table lists this clonotype with a few counts. The chain employs TRBV29-1 and TRBJ1-2; D remains ambiguous. The CDR3 is 16 residues long. Germline V gene data show CDR1 as SQVTM and CDR2 as ANQGSEA. V was pared by 0 bases and J by 1 base, with 15 bases between. CDR3 residues: CSVEEVVDIINYGYTF. CDR3 in DNA: TGCAGCGTTGAAGAAGTGGTTGACATTATTAACTATGGCTACACCTTC.

The sample holds a few counts of this clonotype. This chain connects TRBV29-1 to TRBJ2-7; D perhaps matches TRBD1 (5 bases). Germline V gene sequence: CDR1 SQVTM, CDR2 ANQGSEA. The V end was cut by 5 bases, the J end by 3 bases, with 8 bases between. The CDR3 extends over 11 amino acids. The CDR3: CSVYQGYEQYF. The CDR3 bases are TGCAGCGTTTATCAGGGCTACGAGCAGTACTTC.

CDR3: CASSYLGRGNEQFF. CDR3 bases: TGTGCCAGCAGTTATCTTGGCCGAGGTAATGAGCAGTTCTTC. The rearrangement links TRBV6-2 or TRBV6-3 to TRBJ2-1, with D unresolved. Trimming stripped 3 bases from V and 7 bases from J, with 13 bases between. There are 14 residues in the CDR3. In germline, CDR1 is MNHEY, CDR2 SVGEGT.

J is TRBJ1-2 and V is TRBV20-1; a weak D match, TRBD1 (6 bases). The CDR3 spans 12 residues. V lost 6 bases and J 3 bases, leaving 11 bases between the germline ends. Germline V gene lookup returns CDR1 DFQATT and CDR2 SNEGSKA (reference sequence). The DNA for the CDR3 is TGCAGTGCGAGGACAGTCTACTATGGCTACACCTTC. It is translated as CSARTVYYGYTF.